Below, 10 T cell receptor beta chains from the same sample are listed, as sequenced in a study of PD-1 blockade in classical Hodgkin lymphoma (dated by TCRdb to about 2020). The time point label, read with the paper, signifies: cycle 2 day 1 (C2D1) of nivolumab. All trial patients had relapsed after autologous stem cell transplantation, with cohorts A, B and C differing in prior brentuximab vedotin exposure. Library generation was performed with the immunoSEQ multiplex PCR assay. TCRdb mirrors the immuneACCESS table, restricted to in-frame sequences. Some clones are absent from its copies; in checked studies, under half trace to an unresolved V gene, and the reason for the others is unknown. The sample contains 25,000 to 30,000 clones, over 55% of them found a single time. The ten largest clonotypes hold 3.3% of the sample. Source: peripheral blood mononuclear cells (PBMCs), taken before the second cycle of nivolumab. These receptors were taken from a human donor with classical Hodgkin lymphoma.

This clone came up a few times. This sequence joins TRBV4-1 and TRBJ2-5; D call uncertain. CDR1 MGHRA and CDR2 YSYEKL come from the germline V gene. The CDR3 contains 16 residues. Trimming stripped 0 bases from V and 2 bases from J, with 13 bases between. The CDR3 sequence: CASSQEAGRMQETQYF. The CDR3 nucleotides are TGCGCCAGCAGCCAAGAAGCAGGCAGAATGCAAGAGACCCAGTACTTC.

This chain joins TRBV28 and TRBJ1-5; 7 bases are shared with TRBD1. The germline CDR1 and CDR2 sequences are MDHEN and SYDVKM. CDR3 length equals 15 residues. Trimming at V came to 4 bases and at J to 3 bases, leaving 6 bases not matched to a gene. CDR3 amino acids: CASSYRTGINQPQHF. In DNA, the CDR3 is TGTGCCAGCAGTTATAGGACAGGCATCAATCAGCCCCAGCATTTT.

The chain has TRBV5-4 and TRBJ2-1; 7 bases align to TRBD2. The J segment lost 0 bases and the V segment lost 4 bases, leaving 4 bases of the junction unmatched. Germline loops: CDR1 SGHNT, CDR2 YYREEE (reference sequence). The CDR3 has 15 amino acids. CDR3 residues: CASSLRTSSYNEQFF. In nucleotides, the CDR3 is TGTGCCAGCAGCCTACGGACTAGCTCCTACAATGAGCAGTTCTTC.

This clone was seen once. This chain links TRBV21-1 with TRBJ1-1; whether TRBD1, the table's D call, matches the DNA was not checked. TRBV21-1 has pseudogene status. This CDR3 has 13 residues. In DNA form, the CDR3 reads TGTGCCAGCAGCAAGTGGCCGAACACTGAAGCTTTCTTT. Its protein is CASSKWPNTEAFF.

The chain carries TRBV28 and TRBJ1-4; no definite D call. V dropped 4 bases and J dropped 3 bases, with 21 bases sitting between them. Per the germline V gene, CDR1 is MDHEN and CDR2 is SYDVKM. The CDR3 is 18 amino acids. CDR3 nucleotide sequence: TGTGCCAGCAGTTCCCTGGGTTCTCTAAGAGCTGCTAATGAAAAACTGTTTTTT. This sequence encodes CASSSLGSLRAANEKLFF.

V gene TRBV5-1 combines with J gene TRBJ2-5; D gene uncertain. V was pared by 0 bases and J by 3 bases, with 12 bases between. Looked up from germline, CDR1 is SGHRS and CDR2 is YFSETQ. The CDR3 is made up of 15 amino acids. CDR3 region: CASSLARLPEETQYF. CDR3 sequence (DNA): TGCGCCAGCAGCTTGGCGAGACTTCCAGAAGAGACCCAGTACTTC.

A few counts support this clone. V is TRBV10-3 and J is TRBJ2-2, with no clear D. The V end was cut by 7 bases, the J end by 3 bases, with 6 bases between. Looked up from germline, CDR1 is ENHRY and CDR2 is SYGVKD. This CDR3 is 12 amino acids long. The CDR3 DNA is TGTGCCATCACTGGGGACACCGGGGAGCTGTTTTTT. Translation: CAITGDTGELFF.

V and J are TRBV28 and TRBJ2-7, with TRBD1 identical over 8 bases. The germline CDR1 and CDR2 sequences are MDHEN and SYDVKM. Trimming took 6 bases from V and 2 from J; bases not matched to a gene: 9. This CDR3 has 15 residues. The CDR3 sequence: CASRPLGQGPYEQYF. The DNA of the CDR3 is TGTGCCAGCAGACCCCTCGGACAGGGACCCTACGAGCAGTACTTC.

The rearrangement uses TRBV9 and TRBJ1-2; the D is unclear. Germline CDR1 reads SGDLS; CDR2 reads YYNGEE. Trimming removed 3 bases from V and 4 bases from J, with 13 bases in between. The CDR3 sequence is 14 residues long. CDR3 coding DNA: TGTGCCAGCAGCGCCGCAGGAGCCCTCTATGGCTACACCTTC. Residues: CASSAAGALYGYTF.

The genes are TRBV30 and TRBJ1-3; tentatively, D is TRBD1 (6 bases). The CDR3 is 14 residues long. Germline V CDR1 and CDR2: GTSNPN, SVGIG (reference sequence). V was cut by 1 base and J by 1 base, with 8 bases left in between. The CDR3 sequence: CAWSAGTSGNTIYF. CDR3 DNA sequence: TGTGCCTGGAGTGCTGGGACATCTGGAAACACCATATATTTT.